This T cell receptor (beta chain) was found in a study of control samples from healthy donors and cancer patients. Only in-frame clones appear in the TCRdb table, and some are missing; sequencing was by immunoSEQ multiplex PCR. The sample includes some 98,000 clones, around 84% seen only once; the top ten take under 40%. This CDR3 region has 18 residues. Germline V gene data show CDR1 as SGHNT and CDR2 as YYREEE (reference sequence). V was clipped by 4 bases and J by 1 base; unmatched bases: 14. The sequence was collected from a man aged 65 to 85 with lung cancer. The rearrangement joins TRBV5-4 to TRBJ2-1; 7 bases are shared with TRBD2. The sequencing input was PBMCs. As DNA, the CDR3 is TGTGCCAGCAGCCCGGTGTGGAGCGGGGAAACTTCCTACAATGAGCAGTTCTTC. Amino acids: CASSPVWSGETSYNEQFF. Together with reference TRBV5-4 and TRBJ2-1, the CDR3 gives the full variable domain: ETGVTQSPTHLIKTRGQQVTLRCSSQSGHNTVSWYQQALGQGPQFIFQYYREEENGRGNFPPRFSGLQFPNYSSELNVNALELDDSALYLCASSPVWSGETSYNEQFFGPGTRLTVL.